The 24 T cell receptor beta chains presented below share a single source sample, sequenced in a study of blood T cell repertoires in COVID-19. TCRdb's copy holds only in-frame clones and misses some; the assay was immunoSEQ multiplex PCR. Here the sample spans 200,000 to 300,000 clones, about 90% being singletons. Sequenced input: peripheral blood. All receptors derive from a woman aged 45-59 years with acute or convalescent COVID-19.

The chain recombines TRBV27 with TRBJ1-2, with 12 nucleotides matching TRBD1. CDR3 length equals 16 residues. CDR1 MNHEY and CDR2 SMNVEV come from the germline V gene (reference sequence). Unmatched junction bases numbered 8, after V lost 5 bases and J lost 4 bases. The CDR3 here is CASSPPGQGAAYGYTF. The CDR3 DNA sequence: TGTGCCAGCAGTCCCCCGGGACAGGGGGCGGCCTATGGCTACACCTTC.

The chain links TRBV7-3 to TRBJ2-6; D perhaps matches TRBD1 (5 bases). Germline V gives CDR1 SGHTA, CDR2 FQGTGA. This CDR3 comprises 15 residues. The V gene lost 3 bases and the J gene lost 1 base, with 7 bases spanning the gap. The CDR3 bases are TGTGCCAGCAGCTTCAGGGCTTCTGGGGCCAACGTCCTGACTTTC. Its protein product is CASSFRASGANVLTF.

The rearrangement links TRBV24-1 to TRBJ2-1; 9 positions match TRBD1. V was clipped by 4 bases and J by 4 bases; unmatched bases: 4. There are 15 residues in the CDR3. Germline V gene data show CDR1 as KGHDR and CDR2 as SFDVKD. CDR3 DNA sequence: TGTGCCACCAGTGAACCGGGACAGGGATACAATGAGCAGTTCTTC. This gives the protein CATSEPGQGYNEQFF.

The CDR3 spells CASSAPTGGLSYNEQFF. CDR3 sequence (DNA): TGTGCCAGTAGTGCCCCGACAGGGGGTCTCTCCTACAATGAGCAGTTCTTC. The chain carries TRBV19 and TRBJ2-1; 9 bases are shared with TRBD1. V gave up 5 bases and J gave up 0 bases; unmatched junction bases: 8. Germline V gives CDR1 LNHDA, CDR2 SQIVND (reference sequence). This CDR3 has 17 amino acids.

The table lists this clone with a few counts. The V and J genes are TRBV6-5 and TRBJ1-3; 7 bases are shared with TRBD1. There are 14 residues in the CDR3. Trimming cost V 9 bases and J 0 bases; bases outside gene matches: 5. Germline CDR1 reads MNHEY; CDR2 reads SVGAGI. CDR3 residues: CARRQGSSGNTIYF. The CDR3 DNA is TGTGCCAGGCGACAGGGAAGCTCTGGAAACACCATATATTTT.

CDR3 DNA sequence: TGTGCCAGCTCACCACCGGGCAGGGGTGGCAATCAGCCCCAGCATTTT. The encoded protein is CASSPPGRGGNQPQHF. The rearrangement links TRBV18 to TRBJ1-5; D might be TRBD1 (6 bases). Germline lookup yields CDR1 KGHSH and CDR2 LQKENI. V gave up 0 bases and J gave up 2 bases, with 11 bases separating them. The CDR3 is 16 amino acids.

The table lists this clone with a few counts. The chain recombines TRBV7-8 with TRBJ1-5, with TRBD1 matching 8 bases. Germline assignment: CDR1 SGHVS and CDR2 FQNEAQ. The ends lost 5 bases at V and 1 base at J; junction bases unmatched: 7. The CDR3 loop spans 16 amino acids. The CDR3 nucleotides read TGTGCCAGCAGCCGGGACAGGAGTAGAAGCAATCAGCCCCAGCATTTT. Its translation: CASSRDRSRSNQPQHF.

The chain recombines TRBV27 with TRBJ2-3, with 9 bases fitting TRBD2. After removal of 5 bases from V and 6 bases from J, the junction contained 3 bases not matched to a gene. This CDR3 spans 13 amino acids. CDR1 and CDR2 from the germline V gene are MNHEY and SMNVEV (reference sequence). CDR3 amino acids: CASSKREVDTQYF. CDR3 DNA: TGTGCCAGCAGTAAGCGGGAGGTCGATACGCAGTATTTT.

V gene TRBV11-3 combines with J gene TRBJ2-2; 8 bases map to TRBD1. The CDR3 has 16 residues. From germline, CDR1 is SGHNT and CDR2 YENEEA. The junction had 6 bases not matched to a gene; V was cut back by 5 bases and J by 1 base. The CDR3 loop reads CASSPSGTGNTGELFF. CDR3 sequence (DNA): TGTGCCAGCAGCCCCTCCGGGACAGGGAACACCGGGGAGCTGTTTTTT.

This chain uses TRBV5-6 with TRBJ2-1, with a possible D match to TRBD2 (5 bases). The CDR3 has 15 amino acids. V was cut by 4 bases and J by 4 bases, with 15 bases left in between. CDR1 is SGHDT and CDR2 is YYEEEE in the germline V gene. This chain's CDR3 is CASSVFRRAYNEQFF. The CDR3 DNA reads TGTGCCAGCAGCGTGTTTAGGCGGGCTTACAATGAGCAGTTCTTC.

The gene calls are TRBV7-3 and TRBJ2-5; 9 bases are a match to TRBD2. The CDR3 is 15 residues long. Unmatched junction bases numbered 6, after V lost 5 bases and J lost 2 bases. Germline V gene data show CDR1 as SGHTA and CDR2 as FQGTGA. The DNA of the CDR3 is TGTGCCAGCAGCGCGCAGGCGGGGGGGCAAGAGACCCAGTACTTC. The encoded protein is CASSAQAGGQETQYF.

The chain joins TRBV5-1 to TRBJ1-5; TRBD1 might be the D (5 bases). The ends were cut back, 1 base at V and 2 bases at J, with 10 bases in the middle. The CDR3 consists of 15 residues. The germline CDR1 and CDR2 sequences are SGHRS and YFSETQ. The DNA of the CDR3 is TGCGCCAGCAGCTTGACATCAGGGCGCAATCAGCCCCAGCATTTT. Translating it yields CASSLTSGRNQPQHF.

The CDR3 here is CATSPSGSKDEQFF. CDR3 coding DNA: TGTGCCACCAGTCCTAGCGGGAGTAAAGATGAGCAGTTCTTC. The chain links TRBV24-1 to TRBJ2-1; 10 bases are shared with TRBD2. CDR1 is KGHDR and CDR2 is SFDVKD in the germline V gene. The CDR3 sequence is 14 residues long. V gave up 6 bases and J gave up 8 bases; unmatched junction bases: 6.

This clone showed up just a few times. This chain links TRBV27 with TRBJ1-5, with 8 bases that match TRBD1. Germline V CDR1 and CDR2: MNHEY, SMNVEV (reference sequence). The CDR3 runs 13 residues. V trimming: 5 bases; J trimming: 7 bases; junction bases outside the gene matches: 4. The CDR3 region is CASSRDRSQPQHF. CDR3 DNA: TGTGCCAGCAGTCGGGACAGGAGCCAGCCCCAGCATTTT.

This clone appeared a single time. This chain uses TRBV12-3 or TRBV12-4 with TRBJ1-4; D is undetermined. V lost 6 bases, J lost 4 bases, and 9 bases lay in between. This CDR3 has 13 amino acids. CDR3 region: CASRRLRNEKLFF. CDR3 coding DNA: TGTGCCAGCAGGCGACTGCGTAATGAAAAACTGTTTTTT.

The rearrangement uses TRBV27 and TRBJ2-7, with TRBD2 identical over 9 bases. The CDR3 is made up of 17 amino acids. Trimming at V came to 5 bases and at J to 2 bases, leaving 13 bases not matched to a gene. The germline V gene encodes CDR1 MNHEY and CDR2 SMNVEV (reference sequence). The CDR3 loop reads CASSHQGSGRFPYEQYF. The CDR3 DNA reads as TGTGCCAGCAGTCACCAAGGAAGCGGGAGGTTCCCCTACGAGCAGTACTTC.

The rearrangement joins TRBV7-9 to TRBJ2-2; D not resolved. Looked up from germline, CDR1 is SEHNR and CDR2 is FQNEAQ (reference sequence). Trimming took off 4 bases at V and 0 bases at J, with 6 bases between the two ends. There are 14 residues in the CDR3. In DNA, the CDR3 is TGTGCCAGCAGCTCCCGAGCGAACACCGGGGAGCTGTTTTTT. This codes for CASSSRANTGELFF.

CDR3 sequence (DNA): TGTGCCAGCAGCGTCTCTGGGGCGGGGTATAATGAAAAACTGTTTTTT. It yields the protein CASSVSGAGYNEKLFF. The chain has TRBV9 and TRBJ1-4; perhaps TRBD1 as D (5 bases). CDR1 is SGDLS and CDR2 is YYNGEE in the germline V gene. V was trimmed by 2 bases and J by 4 bases, leaving 15 bases between them. The CDR3 length is 16 residues.

This clone was seen only a few times. The chain carries TRBV7-6 and TRBJ2-5; TRBD2 is a possible D gene (6 bases). Trimming took 5 bases from V and 3 from J, leaving 13 bases between them. Germline CDR1 SGHVS, CDR2 FNYEAQ. The CDR3 is 14 residues long. As DNA, the CDR3 is TGTGCCAGCAGCCGGGGACTGCACAAAGAGACCCAGTACTTC. Protein sequence: CASSRGLHKETQYF.

V is TRBV7-3 and J is TRBJ2-1, with 8 bases aligning to TRBD2. CDR3 length: 16 residues. V was pared by 2 bases and J by 9 bases, with 12 bases of the junction left unmatched. Germline CDR1 reads SGHTA; CDR2 reads FQGTGA. The CDR3 bases are TGTGCCAGCAGCTTAGGGGCGGGAGGAGCAAAGAGTGAGCAGTTCTTC. This sequence encodes CASSLGAGGAKSEQFF. Using reference TRBV7-3 and TRBJ2-1 for the parts outside the CDR3, the full variable domain is GAGVSQTPSNKVTEKGKYVELRCDPISGHTALYWYRQSLGQGPEFLIYFQGTGAADDSGLPNDRFFAVRPEGSVSTLKIQRTERGDSAVYLCASSLGAGGAKSEQFFGPGTRLTVL.

The chain links TRBV9 to TRBJ2-1; 14 positions agree with TRBD2. The CDR3 covers 16 residues. CDR1 is SGDLS and CDR2 is YYNGEE in the germline V gene. V lost 0 bases and J lost 8; bases outside the gene matches: 4. The CDR3 nucleotides are TGTGCCAGCAGCGTAGGGGGGACTAGCGGGAGTTATGAGCAGTTCTTC. Protein product: CASSVGGTSGSYEQFF. The full variable domain, with the rest looked up from reference TRBV9 and TRBJ2-1, is DSGVTQTPKHLITATGQRVTLRCSPRSGDLSVYWYQQSLDQGLQFLIQYYNGEERAKGNILERFSAQQFPDLHSELNLSSLELGDSALYFCASSVGGTSGSYEQFFGPGTRLTVL.

The rearrangement uses TRBV7-9 and TRBJ2-1; D is perhaps TRBD2 (7 bases). Looked up from germline, CDR1 is SEHNR and CDR2 is FQNEAQ (reference sequence). There are 16 residues in the CDR3. V was shortened by 8 bases and J by 5 bases, with 22 bases between the two germline ends. CDR3 sequence: CASSDMRGRGDNEQFF. The CDR3 DNA sequence: TGTGCCAGCTCAGATATGCGGGGGCGAGGGGACAATGAGCAGTTCTTC.

The rearrangement links TRBV12-3 or TRBV12-4 to TRBJ2-4; 8 nucleotides line up with TRBD1. The CDR3 is made up of 13 amino acids. The V and J ends lost 5 bases and 3 bases, in that order; junction bases with no gene match: 0. CDR3 sequence: CASSTGGKNIQYF. CDR3 nucleotides: TGTGCCAGCAGTACAGGGGGCAAAAACATTCAGTACTTC.

V usage is TRBV7-8 and J usage is TRBJ1-4; weak D call: TRBD1 (5 bases). This CDR3 spans 15 amino acids. The V end lost 3 bases, the J end lost 4 bases, and 12 bases lay between the germline ends. Germline-derived CDR1 and CDR2 are SGHVS and FQNEAQ. DNA of the CDR3: TGTGCCAGCAGCTTCCGGGGGGTCTTTAATGAAAAACTGTTTTTT. Its translation: CASSFRGVFNEKLFF.